The clone carrying this T cell receptor beta chain appeared a few times. In the study's own analysis: Estimation of nucleated cell counts was performed using reference gene primer amplification. Clones were read by immunoSEQ multiplex PCR, and TCRdb kept only the in-frame ones, dropping some. D and trimming come from the DNA, and the V and J calls and clone size come from that table. Among some 78,000 clones listed, around 90% were seen once. These data originate in a study of blood T cell repertoires in COVID-19. Sample: peripheral blood. This sequence originates from a woman aged 45-65 years in a cohort sampled during active COVID-19.

DNA for the CDR3: TGCGCCAGCAGCCATCGACAGGGAGATCAGCCCCAGCATTTT. It encodes CASSHRQGDQPQHF. This chain uses TRBV4-1 with TRBJ1-5, with 7 bases matching TRBD1. The CDR3 runs to 14 residues. V lost 3 bases to trimming and J lost 5 bases; unmatched junction nucleotides: 4. The V gene's germline CDR1 is MGHRA and CDR2 YSYEKL.